This T cell receptor beta chain was recovered during a study of beta chain features in type 1 diabetes. Study-level findings and limits: Shorter TCRB CDR3s, moderately but significantly so, marked every one of the four CD4+ subsets in Type 1 diabetes patients. Comparison showed that naive, central memory and Treg TCRB repertoires appeared more similar among patients than among healthy donors. Reduced insertions and increased deletions marked VDJ junctions in type 1 diabetes patients.

All of the isolated RNA was reverse transcribed, so expressed TCRB transcripts were sequenced. This table comes from immunoSEQ multiplex PCR, and its TCRdb copy is limited to in-frame clones, with some not included. Among roughly 250,000 clones listed, over 8.5% were seen once. In the case of this clone: Its antigen remains unidentified.

The TCR originated in a woman aged 18-29 years in good health. Sequenced input: naive CD4+ T cells from blood.

For the CDR3, the DNA is TGTGCCAGTAGTATTAATCAGGGGCGCCGTTCTCATCAGCCCCAGCATTTT. It codes for CASSINQGRRSHQPQHF. V usage is TRBV19 and J usage is TRBJ1-5, with a weak D call TRBD1 (6 bases). Germline CDR1 LNHDA, CDR2 SQIVND (reference sequence). Deletions cut 3 bases from V and 5 bases from J, with 20 bases between. This CDR3 is built from 17 residues.